One and the same sample provided the 13 T cell receptor beta chains below, sequenced in a study of blood T cells in healthy people across ages. A sample-barcoded 5' primer and a J-beta primer mix were used in a second PCR of roughly 6 to 11 cycles. TCRdb independently ran MiXCR on the 5' RACE reads; one entry per CDR3 protein. The sample holds 890,000 or so distinct CDR3 sequences, 62% seen once. Material: blood. These receptors all come from a young man in good health.

V usage is TRBV3-1 and J usage is TRBJ2-1; D remains unclear. Germline CDR1 is LGHDT and CDR2 is YNNKEL (reference sequence). V was cut by 0 bases and J by 6 bases, with 12 bases left in between. The length of the CDR3 is 15 residues. The CDR3 DNA follows: TGTGCCAGCAGCCAAGATACAGTCAGAAGCAATGAGCAGTTCTTC. Encoded protein: CASSQDTVRSNEQFF.

The chain combines TRBV4-3 with TRBJ2-7; D possibly corresponds to TRBD2 (5 bases). V was trimmed by 2 bases and J by 6 bases, leaving 14 bases between them. In germline, CDR1 is LGHNA, CDR2 YSLEER. The CDR3 consists of 14 residues. This chain's CDR3 is CASSQHTRTPEQYF. For the CDR3, the DNA is TGCGCCAGCAGCCAACACACTAGGACTCCCGAGCAGTACTTC.

The chain is built from TRBV24-1 and TRBJ2-3; 12 nucleotides align to TRBD2. V lost 4 bases, J lost 7 bases, and 8 bases stayed unmatched. The CDR3 extends over 16 amino acids. The germline CDR1 and CDR2 sequences are KGHDR and SFDVKD. The DNA of the CDR3 is TGTGCCACCAGTGACACTAGCGGGGGGCCCTTCTATACGCAGTATTTT. Its translation is CATSDTSGGPFYTQYF.

The table lists this clonotype with a few counts. V and J are TRBV5-1 and TRBJ2-1, with a weak D call TRBD1 (5 bases). V lost 4 bases to trimming and J lost 0 bases, with 11 bases between them. CDR3 length: 15 residues. From germline, CDR1 is SGHRS and CDR2 YFSETQ. This chain's CDR3 is CASSQTGRSYNEQFF. Here the CDR3 DNA reads TGCGCCAGCAGCCAAACAGGCCGCTCCTACAATGAGCAGTTCTTC. The whole variable domain, remainder taken from reference TRBV5-1 and TRBJ2-1, is KAGVTQTPRYLIKTRGQQVTLSCSPISGHRSVSWYQQTPGQGLQFLFEYFSETQRNKGNFPGRFSGRQFSNSRSEMNVSTLELGDSALYLCASSQTGRSYNEQFFGPGTRLTVL.

The J gene is TRBJ1-4, the V gene TRBV10-3, with D perhaps matching TRBD1 (5 bases). The germline V gene encodes CDR1 ENHRY and CDR2 SYGVKD. V was pared by 3 bases and J by 7 bases, with 12 bases between. There are 14 residues in the CDR3. This CDR3 reads CAISDERGGEKLFF. CDR3 nucleotide sequence: TGTGCCATCAGTGATGAGAGGGGAGGTGAAAAACTGTTTTTT.

This chain links TRBV11-2 with TRBJ1-2; D possibly corresponds to TRBD1 (5 bases). The germline gives CDR1 SGHAT, CDR2 FQNNGV. Deletions cut 0 bases from V and 3 bases from J, with 14 bases between. This CDR3 has 16 amino acids. CDR3 loop: CASSLDPAGSHYGYTF. The CDR3 DNA follows: TGTGCCAGCAGCTTAGATCCGGCAGGGTCCCACTATGGCTACACCTTC.

In the case of this clonotype: One end of the junction is discordant with germline, which a read error may explain. Written as DNA, the CDR3 is TGTACCAGTAGTCCTCCGGGACGGGGGAACACTGAAGCTTTCTTT. Residues: CTSSPPGRGNTEAFF. The chain uses TRBV19 and TRBJ1-1; possible D gene TRBD1, 5 bases. The CDR3 sequence is 15 residues long. Germline V CDR1 and CDR2: LNHDA, SQIVND (reference sequence).

The V and J genes are TRBV2 and TRBJ2-1; D perhaps matches TRBD2 (5 bases). Germline V gives CDR1 SNHLY, CDR2 FYNNEI. The V end was cut by 7 bases, the J end by 7 bases, with 11 bases between. There are 12 residues in the CDR3. Here the CDR3 reads CASNSGINEQFF. The CDR3 DNA is TGTGCCAGCAATTCGGGGATTAATGAGCAGTTCTTC.

There are many counts of this clonotype. V usage is TRBV10-3 and J usage is TRBJ2-3; D is tentatively TRBD1 or TRBD2 (5 bases each). Germline CDR1 reads ENHRY; CDR2 reads SYGVKD. The germline V and J ends were trimmed by 3 bases and 1 base, with 14 bases remaining between them. CDR3 length: 16 amino acids. CDR3 DNA sequence: TGTGCCATCAGTGACCGAGGGGAAAAGGGCACAGATACGCAGTATTTT. Its translation: CAISDRGEKGTDTQYF.

The rearrangement joins TRBV20-1 to TRBJ2-7; D is possibly TRBD1 (5 bases). The germline CDR1 and CDR2 sequences are DFQATT and SNEGSKA (reference sequence). The ends were cut back, 1 base at V and 3 bases at J, with 16 bases in the middle. The CDR3 extends over 15 amino acids. The CDR3 spells CSARASGSVVYEQYF. The DNA for the CDR3 is TGCAGTGCTAGAGCTTCAGGGTCGGTGGTCTACGAGCAGTACTTC.

This chain links TRBV7-3 with TRBJ2-5, with D possibly TRBD2 on 6 matching bases. The tail of the sequence fits TRBJ2-7 better, so the J call may be wrong. The CDR3 totals 14 residues. Per the germline V gene, CDR1 is SGHTA and CDR2 is FQGTGA. CDR3 bases: TGTGCCAGCAGCTTAAATGGGGGGAACTACGAGCAGTACTTC. This codes for CASSLNGGNYEQYF.

The chain combines TRBV6-5 with TRBJ2-1; the match to TRBD2 covers 8 bases. The CDR3 spans 14 residues. Germline V CDR1 and CDR2: MNHEY, SVGAGI. The V and J ends lost 3 bases and 4 bases, in that order; junction bases with no gene match: 2. The CDR3, as DNA: TGTGCCAGCAGTTATGCTAGCGGGTACAATGAGCAGTTCTTC. Translating gives CASSYASGYNEQFF.

This clonotype is a singleton in its sample. DNA for the CDR3: TGTGCCAGCAGTACCCGACAGAGCACTAGCACAGATACGCAGTATTTT. Its translation: CASSTRQSTSTDTQYF. The rearrangement links TRBV6-6 to TRBJ2-3, with a tentative D call TRBD1 (5 bases). Between the trimmed V and J ends, which lost 5 bases and 0 bases, there was a span of 15 bases. The CDR3 sequence is 16 residues long. Germline assignment: CDR1 MNHNY and CDR2 SVGAGI (reference sequence).